These 10 T cell receptor beta chains share one sample of origin, sequenced in a study of cytotoxic CD8 clonotypes in ibrutinib-treated CLL. Sequencing was performed with immunoSEQ multiplex PCR; in TCRdb, only in-frame clones are kept and a portion is missing. In the table there are roughly 150,000 clones, approximately 77% of which are singletons. The sample consisted of PBMCs, taken after 12 months of ibrutinib treatment. These receptors came from a human donor with chronic lymphocytic leukemia.

The chain couples TRBV2 to TRBJ1-2; D not certain. The CDR3 covers 13 residues. Between the trimmed V and J ends, which lost 6 bases and 8 bases, there was a span of 16 bases. CDR1 and CDR2 (germline): SNHLY, FYNNEI. CDR3 residues: CASRGGGVHGYTF. The CDR3, as DNA: TGTGCCAGCAGGGGTGGCGGCGTTCACGGCTACACCTTC.

The gene calls are TRBV5-1 and TRBJ2-7; 9 nucleotides agree with TRBD1. The J segment lost 4 bases and the V segment lost 7 bases, leaving 9 bases of the junction unmatched. The CDR3 runs 14 residues. Germline-derived CDR1 and CDR2 are SGHRS and YFSETQ. The chain's CDR3 is CASRAGTGSYEQYF. CDR3 bases: TGCGCCAGCCGCGCCGGGACAGGGTCGTACGAGCAGTACTTC. Together with reference TRBV5-1 and TRBJ2-7, the CDR3 gives the full variable domain: KAGVTQTPRYLIKTRGQQVTLSCSPISGHRSVSWYQQTPGQGLQFLFEYFSETQRNKGNFPGRFSGRQFSNSRSEMNVSTLELGDSALYLCASRAGTGSYEQYFGPGTRLTVT.

Worth noting for this clone: In the same sample, other DNA sequences code for this CDR3. The chain carries TRBV27 and TRBJ2-7; maybe TRBD2 (5 bases). CDR1 and CDR2 from the germline V gene are MNHEY and SMNVEV (reference sequence). The CDR3 runs to 12 residues. Between the trimmed V and J ends, which lost 4 bases and 3 bases, there was a span of 7 bases. The CDR3 DNA reads as TGTGCCAGCAGTTCTCGGGGCTACGAGCAGTACTTC. Residues: CASSSRGYEQYF.

The DNA of the CDR3 is TGTGCCAGCAGGCGACGACAGGGTACCGGCTACACCTTC. It encodes CASRRRQGTGYTF. The chain joins TRBV6-5 to TRBJ1-2; 7 nucleotides line up with TRBD1. The CDR3 loop spans 13 amino acids. V shed 6 bases, J shed 8 bases, and the junction held 9 bases outside the gene matches. Germline V gene lookup returns CDR1 MNHEY and CDR2 SVGAGI.

The rearrangement joins TRBV28 to TRBJ2-3, with D perhaps matching TRBD2 (6 bases). The V end was cut by 5 bases, the J end by 2 bases, with 14 bases between. Germline V lookup: CDR1 MDHEN, CDR2 SYDVKM. This CDR3 comprises 15 residues. The CDR3 region is CASSLEGRHTDTQYF. The CDR3 nucleotides are TGTGCCAGCAGTCTCGAGGGGAGGCACACAGATACGCAGTATTTT.

The V gene is TRBV19, the J gene TRBJ2-7, with D perhaps TRBD1 (5 bases). Trimming shortened V by 4 bases and J by 4 bases, and 17 bases separated the two germline ends. Germline V gene lookup returns CDR1 LNHDA and CDR2 SQIVND (reference sequence). The CDR3 has 15 amino acids. Here the CDR3 reads CASSTDSPFRYEQYF. The CDR3 DNA follows: TGTGCCAGTAGTACCGACAGCCCATTCAGGTACGAGCAGTACTTC.

This clone was detected a few times. CDR3 DNA sequence: TGTGCCAGCAGTTCCGGGAGGGATCAGCCCCAGCATTTT. It specifies CASSSGRDQPQHF. The rearrangement links TRBV6-5 to TRBJ1-5; D ambiguous. This CDR3 comprises 13 residues. The germline gives CDR1 MNHEY, CDR2 SVGAGI. Trimming took 4 bases from V and 5 from J, leaving 9 bases between them.

This clone was seen a single time. The chain joins TRBV7-2 to TRBJ1-3; D unclear. V lost 5 bases, J lost 3 bases, and 8 bases lay in between. Per germline, CDR1 SGHTA and CDR2 FQGNSA. This CDR3 comprises 13 residues. Here the CDR3 reads CASSLPHGNTIYF. In DNA form, the CDR3 reads TGTGCCAGCAGCCTCCCCCATGGAAACACCATATATTTT.

The chain employs TRBV4-1 and TRBJ2-7; 9 nucleotides align to TRBD2. The CDR3 totals 17 residues. Germline-derived CDR1 and CDR2 are MGHRA and YSYEKL. The junction had 13 bases not matched to a gene; V was cut back by 4 bases and J by 3 bases. DNA of the CDR3: TGCGCCAGCAGCCCGACCCCTATAGCGGGGGCTAGCTACGAGCAGTACTTC. It codes for CASSPTPIAGASYEQYF.

The chain joins TRBV30 to TRBJ1-3, with D maybe TRBD1 (5 bases). Germline V lookup: CDR1 GTSNPN, CDR2 SVGIG (reference sequence). The CDR3 is made up of 13 amino acids. Trimming pared 2 bases from V and 1 base from J, leaving 6 bases between. The CDR3 region has the DNA TGTGCCTGGAGTCAGGGTTCTGGAAACACCATATATTTT. Protein: CAWSQGSGNTIYF.